The 19 T cell receptor beta chains below all came from one sample that was sequenced in a study of CD8 T cells in ankylosing spondylitis. TCRdb re-analysed the 5' RACE reads in MiXCR, keeping a single row per CDR3 protein. The table lists 150,000 to 200,000 distinct CDR3 sequences, around a third of them singletons, with around 6.2% in the top ten. The specimen was synovial fluid, either unsorted or a sorted T cell fraction (not recorded which). Source of these receptors: a male donor with ankylosing spondylitis.

The chain uses TRBV7-6 and TRBJ2-7, with 14 bases that match TRBD2. The ends lost 5 bases at V and 5 bases at J; junction bases unmatched: 8. CDR1 SGHVS and CDR2 FNYEAQ come from the germline V gene. CDR3 length: 16 amino acids. This chain's CDR3 is CASSTRGTSGRDEQYF. CDR3 coding DNA: TGTGCCAGCAGCACCCGTGGGACTAGCGGGAGAGACGAGCAGTACTTC.

The chain carries TRBV9 and TRBJ2-5; 12 bases are shared with TRBD2. V lost 4 bases, J lost 5 bases, and 12 bases stayed unmatched. The CDR3 is 17 amino acids. The germline gives CDR1 SGDLS, CDR2 YYNGEE. CDR3 coding DNA: TGTGCCAGCAGCACGACTAGCGGGAGCCCTATTGGGGAGACCCAGTACTTC. Amino acids: CASSTTSGSPIGETQYF.

The CDR3 DNA is TGTGCCAGCACCAAGGGGGTCTGGAATGAGCAGTTCTTC. Translated: CASTKGVWNEQFF. The gene calls are TRBV12-3 or TRBV12-4 and TRBJ2-1; tentatively, D is TRBD1 (6 bases). This CDR3 is 13 amino acids long. Trimming cost V 7 bases and J 7 bases, with 14 bases left between them.

The chain links TRBV4-1 to TRBJ2-7; 7 bases map to TRBD2. V lost 5 bases, J lost 0 bases, and 4 bases stayed unmatched. The CDR3 contains 14 residues. CDR1 is MGHRA, CDR2 YSYEKL, per germline. This CDR3 reads CASSSLASSYEQYF. CDR3 coding DNA: TGCGCCAGCAGCTCACTAGCGAGCTCCTACGAGCAGTACTTC.

V is TRBV12-3 or TRBV12-4 and J is TRBJ2-7; 12 positions agree with TRBD2. CDR3 length equals 15 residues. J gave up 1 base and V 6 bases, and 4 bases lay outside the gene matches. The CDR3 loop is CASRPGLAGSYEQYF. CDR3 in DNA: TGTGCCAGCAGACCTGGACTAGCGGGATCCTACGAGCAGTACTTC.

The chain recombines TRBV7-2 with TRBJ2-3; D possibly matches TRBD1 or TRBD2 (6 bases each). The CDR3 runs 16 residues. Trimming cost V 2 bases and J 3 bases, with 15 bases left between them. The germline V gene has CDR1 SGHTA and CDR2 FQGNSA. As DNA, the CDR3 is TGTGCCAGCAGCTTAAAGGGGGGTGGGGGTACAGATACGCAGTATTTT. Translating it yields CASSLKGGGGTDTQYF.

This clonotype was recorded at least ten times. This rearrangement joins TRBV29-1 to TRBJ2-5; D uncertain. Germline-derived CDR1 and CDR2 are SQVTM and ANQGSEA. The CDR3 sequence is 10 residues long. Between the trimmed V and J ends, which lost 8 bases and 4 bases, there was a span of 8 bases. Written as DNA, the CDR3 is TGCAGCTGTTCATCAGAGACCCAGTACTTC. As protein: CSCSSETQYF.

The J gene is TRBJ2-1, the V gene TRBV20-1; D might be TRBD1 or TRBD2, each matching 5 bases. Germline V gene lookup returns CDR1 DFQATT and CDR2 SNEGSKA (reference sequence). Trimming removed 0 bases at V and 8 bases at J, with 20 bases between. The CDR3 has 16 residues. The CDR3 reads CSARDWGGGNGDEQFF. Written as DNA, the CDR3 is TGCAGTGCTAGAGATTGGGGCGGAGGCAATGGGGATGAGCAGTTCTTC.

The V and J genes are TRBV20-1 and TRBJ2-5, with TRBD2 matching over 8 bases. In germline, CDR1 is DFQATT, CDR2 SNEGSKA (reference sequence). J lost 2 bases, V lost 6 bases, and 5 bases had no gene match. The CDR3 runs to 13 residues. The CDR3 protein is CSATGGRQETQYF. The CDR3 DNA reads TGCAGTGCGACGGGAGGGAGGCAAGAGACCCAGTACTTC.

The chain carries TRBV20-1 and TRBJ2-3, with 14 bases aligning to TRBD2. Germline CDR1 reads DFQATT; CDR2 reads SNEGSKA (reference sequence). The V and J ends lost 3 bases and 1 base, in that order; junction bases with no gene match: 3. The CDR3 runs 16 residues. The CDR3 loop reads CSASEGLAGGTDTQYF. The DNA of the CDR3 is TGCAGTGCTAGCGAGGGACTAGCGGGGGGCACAGATACGCAGTATTTT.

The table lists this clonotype with a few counts. V gene TRBV4-3 combines with J gene TRBJ1-5, with 8 bases matching TRBD1. V was clipped by 2 bases and J by 5 bases; unmatched bases: 2. CDR3 length: 14 amino acids. CDR1 LGHNA and CDR2 YSLEER come from the germline V gene. The CDR3: CASSQTDRDQPQHF. CDR3 bases: TGCGCCAGCAGCCAAACGGACAGGGATCAGCCCCAGCATTTT.

This clonotype has just one count. This chain uses TRBV4-1 with TRBJ1-6, with D uncertain. CDR1 is MGHRA and CDR2 is YSYEKL in the germline V gene. The V gene lost 1 base and the J gene lost 9 bases, with 22 bases spanning the gap. The CDR3 sequence is 18 residues long. CDR3 DNA sequence: TGCGCCAGCAGCCAAGGGAGCAGGATGGTAATAGAGGGTTCACCCCTCCACTTT. Translating it yields CASSQGSRMVIEGSPLHF.

This clonotype has a handful of counts. No conserved phenylalanine or tryptophan ends this CDR3, so it is likely a read error. The V and J genes are TRBV7-2 and TRBJ2-1, with D perhaps TRBD1 (5 bases). The CDR3 is 15 residues long. Germline lookup yields CDR1 SGHTA and CDR2 FQGNSA. V was trimmed by 0 bases and J by 4 bases, leaving 10 bases between them. CDR3 DNA: TGTGCCAGCAGCTTAGCTCGCAGGGTGTACAATGAGCAGTTCCTC. Translation gives CASSLARRVYNEQFL.

The chain carries TRBV29-1 and TRBJ2-5; tentatively, D is TRBD1 or TRBD2 (5 bases each). The V end lost 4 bases, the J end lost 4 bases, and 16 bases lay between the germline ends. The V gene's germline CDR1 is SQVTM and CDR2 ANQGSEA. CDR3 size: 14 residues. CDR3 in amino acids: CSVAAEGSRETQYF. DNA of the CDR3: TGCAGCGTTGCGGCCGAGGGGAGTCGAGAGACCCAGTACTTC.

V and J are TRBV20-1 and TRBJ1-3; 9 bases map to TRBD1. The CDR3 runs 16 residues. With V trimmed by 6 bases and J by 0 bases, 9 bases remained unmatched. Germline V gives CDR1 DFQATT, CDR2 SNEGSKA (reference sequence). CDR3 protein: CSAAGTGTFSGNTIYF. As DNA, the CDR3 is TGCAGTGCCGCCGGGACAGGGACTTTCTCTGGAAACACCATATATTTT.

This chain links TRBV12-3 or TRBV12-4 with TRBJ2-5; weak D call: TRBD1 (6 bases). The CDR3 totals 14 residues. V dropped 3 bases and J dropped 2 bases, with 10 bases sitting between them. CDR3 DNA sequence: TGTGCCAGCAGTTTTATAGGACAGCAAGAGACCCAGTACTTC. Amino acid sequence: CASSFIGQQETQYF.

CDR3 sequence reads: CASSPFQRGASETQYF. CDR3 in DNA: TGTGCCAGCTCACCATTCCAGCGGGGGGCCTCGGAGACCCAGTACTTC. V gene TRBV18 combines with J gene TRBJ2-5; 9 positions agree with TRBD2. The CDR3 runs 16 residues. Germline CDR1 KGHSH, CDR2 LQKENI. The trim removed 2 bases at V and 5 bases at J, leaving 9 bases unmatched.

This clonotype was seen more than once but under ten times. The chain has TRBV5-1 and TRBJ2-1; the match to TRBD2 covers 14 bases. The CDR3 extends over 14 amino acids. J was trimmed by 14 bases and V by 3 bases; bases with no gene match: 7. Germline loops: CDR1 SGHRS, CDR2 YFSETQ. CDR3 region: CASSSTGLAGVEFF. The CDR3 DNA sequence: TGCGCCAGCAGCTCCACGGGACTAGCGGGAGTGGAGTTCTTC.

In this sample, this clonotype turned up many times. The chain combines TRBV5-1 with TRBJ2-2; D is perhaps TRBD2 (5 bases). The CDR3 covers 15 residues. Trimming pared 1 base from V and 2 bases from J, leaving 9 bases between. CDR1 is SGHRS, CDR2 YFSETQ, per germline. DNA for the CDR3: TGCGCCAGCAGCTTGATTGAGGGTAACACCGGGGAGCTGTTTTTT. It yields the protein CASSLIEGNTGELFF.